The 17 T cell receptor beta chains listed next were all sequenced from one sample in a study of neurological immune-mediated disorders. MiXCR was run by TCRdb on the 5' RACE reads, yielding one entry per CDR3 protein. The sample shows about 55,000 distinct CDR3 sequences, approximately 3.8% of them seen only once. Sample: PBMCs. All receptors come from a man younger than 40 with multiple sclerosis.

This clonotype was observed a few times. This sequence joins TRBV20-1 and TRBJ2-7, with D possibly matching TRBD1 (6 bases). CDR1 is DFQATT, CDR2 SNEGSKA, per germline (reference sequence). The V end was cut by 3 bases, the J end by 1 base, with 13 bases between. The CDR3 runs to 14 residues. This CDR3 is CSASRTDSSYEQYF. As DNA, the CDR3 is TGCAGTGCTAGTAGGACGGACAGTTCCTACGAGCAGTACTTC.

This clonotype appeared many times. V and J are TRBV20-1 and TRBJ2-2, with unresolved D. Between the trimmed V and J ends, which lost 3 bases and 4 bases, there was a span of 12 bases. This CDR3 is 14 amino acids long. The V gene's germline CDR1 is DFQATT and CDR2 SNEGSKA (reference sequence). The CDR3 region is CSASPGSFTGELFF. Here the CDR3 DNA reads TGCAGTGCTAGCCCCGGATCGTTCACCGGGGAGCTGTTTTTT.

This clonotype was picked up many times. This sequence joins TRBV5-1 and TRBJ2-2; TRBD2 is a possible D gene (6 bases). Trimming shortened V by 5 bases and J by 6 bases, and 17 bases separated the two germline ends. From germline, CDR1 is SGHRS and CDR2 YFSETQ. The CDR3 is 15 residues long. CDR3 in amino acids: CASSNAWGVAGELFF. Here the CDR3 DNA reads TGCGCCAGCAGTAACGCTTGGGGGGTCGCCGGGGAGCTGTTTTTT. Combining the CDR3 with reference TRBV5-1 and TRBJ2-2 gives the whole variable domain KAGVTQTPRYLIKTRGQQVTLSCSPISGHRSVSWYQQTPGQGLQFLFEYFSETQRNKGNFPGRFSGRQFSNSRSEMNVSTLELGDSALYLCASSNAWGVAGELFFGEGSRLTVL.

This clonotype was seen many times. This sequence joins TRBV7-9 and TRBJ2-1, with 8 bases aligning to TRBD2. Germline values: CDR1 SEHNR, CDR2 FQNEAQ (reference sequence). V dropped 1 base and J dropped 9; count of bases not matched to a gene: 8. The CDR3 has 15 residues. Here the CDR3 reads CASSLVTGGVGEQFF. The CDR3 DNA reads TGTGCCAGCAGCTTAGTCACCGGGGGGGTGGGTGAGCAGTTCTTC. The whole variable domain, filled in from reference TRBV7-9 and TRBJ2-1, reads DTGVSQNPRHKITKRGQNVTFRCDPISEHNRLYWYRQTLGQGPEFLTYFQNEAQLEKSRLLSDRFSAERPKGSFSTLEIQRTEQGDSAMYLCASSLVTGGVGEQFFGPGTRLTVL.

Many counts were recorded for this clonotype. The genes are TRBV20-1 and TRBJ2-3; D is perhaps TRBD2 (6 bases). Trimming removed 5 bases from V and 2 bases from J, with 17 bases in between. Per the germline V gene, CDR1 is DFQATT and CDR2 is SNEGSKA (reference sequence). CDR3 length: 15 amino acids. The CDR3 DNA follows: TGCAGTGCTGTTCCGGGACTCCCGCTCACAGATACGCAGTATTTT. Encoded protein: CSAVPGLPLTDTQYF.

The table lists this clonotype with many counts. Here the CDR3 DNA reads TGCAGTGCCGGAGGACAGGGGGCTGATGGCTACACCTTC. This gives the protein CSAGGQGADGYTF. The J gene is TRBJ1-2, the V gene TRBV20-1, with 11 bases fitting TRBD1. CDR1 DFQATT and CDR2 SNEGSKA come from the germline V gene (reference sequence). The CDR3 has 13 residues. V trimming: 6 bases; J trimming: 6 bases; junction bases outside the gene matches: 6.

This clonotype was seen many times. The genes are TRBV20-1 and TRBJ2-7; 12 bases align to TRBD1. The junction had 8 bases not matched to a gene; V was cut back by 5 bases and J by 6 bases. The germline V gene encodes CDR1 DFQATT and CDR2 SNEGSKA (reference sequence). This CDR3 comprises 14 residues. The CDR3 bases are TGCAGTGCTCGGACCGGGACAGGGGGCGTCGAGCAGTACTTC. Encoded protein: CSARTGTGGVEQYF.

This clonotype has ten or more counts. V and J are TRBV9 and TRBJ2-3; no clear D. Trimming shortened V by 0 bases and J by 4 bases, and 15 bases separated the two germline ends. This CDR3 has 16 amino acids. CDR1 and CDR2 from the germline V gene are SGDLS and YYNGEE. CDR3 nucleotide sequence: TGTGCCAGCAGCGTAGGGCTACGTGGTAGTGCAGATACGCAGTATTTT. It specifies CASSVGLRGSADTQYF.

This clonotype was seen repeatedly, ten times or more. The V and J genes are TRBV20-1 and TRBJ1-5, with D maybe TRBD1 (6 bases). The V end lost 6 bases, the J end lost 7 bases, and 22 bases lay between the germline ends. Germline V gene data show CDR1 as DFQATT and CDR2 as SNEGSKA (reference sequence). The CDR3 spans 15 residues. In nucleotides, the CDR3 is TGCAGTGCCACCCCTCGGGGGCCAATCGGGCAGCCCCAGCATTTT. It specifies CSATPRGPIGQPQHF.

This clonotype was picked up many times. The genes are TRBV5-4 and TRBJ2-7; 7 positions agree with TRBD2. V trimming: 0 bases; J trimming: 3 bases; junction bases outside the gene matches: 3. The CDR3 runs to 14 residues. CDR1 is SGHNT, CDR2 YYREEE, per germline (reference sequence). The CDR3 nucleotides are TGTGCCAGCAGCTTGGAGTGGGAGGGCTACGAGCAGTACTTC. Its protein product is CASSLEWEGYEQYF.

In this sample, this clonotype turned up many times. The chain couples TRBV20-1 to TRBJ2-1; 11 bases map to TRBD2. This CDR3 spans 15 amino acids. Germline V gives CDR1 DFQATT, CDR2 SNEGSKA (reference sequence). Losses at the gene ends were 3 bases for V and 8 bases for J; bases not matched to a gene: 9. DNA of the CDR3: TGCAGTGCTAGTCCCCGACTAGCGGGGAGGTATGAGCAGTTCTTC. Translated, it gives CSASPRLAGRYEQFF.

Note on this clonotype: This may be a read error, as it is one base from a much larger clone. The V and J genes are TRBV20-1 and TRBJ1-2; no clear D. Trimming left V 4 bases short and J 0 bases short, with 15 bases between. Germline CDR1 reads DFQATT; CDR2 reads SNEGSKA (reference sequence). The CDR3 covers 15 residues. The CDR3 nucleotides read TGCAGTGCTAAACATACGTCGGAAGCTAACTATGGCTACACCTTC. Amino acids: CSAKHTSEANYGYTF.

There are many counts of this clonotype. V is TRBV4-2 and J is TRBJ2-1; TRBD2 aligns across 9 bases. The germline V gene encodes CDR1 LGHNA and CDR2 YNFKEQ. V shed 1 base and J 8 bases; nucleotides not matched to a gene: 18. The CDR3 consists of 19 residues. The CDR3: CASSQAVAGEGNSNDEQFF. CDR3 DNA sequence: TGTGCCAGCAGCCAAGCCGTAGCGGGAGAGGGCAATTCGAACGATGAGCAGTTCTTC.

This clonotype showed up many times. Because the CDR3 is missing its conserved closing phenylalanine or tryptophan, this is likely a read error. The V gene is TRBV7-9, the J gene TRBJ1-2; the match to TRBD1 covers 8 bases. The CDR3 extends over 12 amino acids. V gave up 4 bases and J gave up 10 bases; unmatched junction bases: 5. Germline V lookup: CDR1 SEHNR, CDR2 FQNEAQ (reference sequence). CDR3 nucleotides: TGTGCCAGCAGCTCCGCAGGGGGCTACTACACCGTC. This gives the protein CASSSAGGYYTV.

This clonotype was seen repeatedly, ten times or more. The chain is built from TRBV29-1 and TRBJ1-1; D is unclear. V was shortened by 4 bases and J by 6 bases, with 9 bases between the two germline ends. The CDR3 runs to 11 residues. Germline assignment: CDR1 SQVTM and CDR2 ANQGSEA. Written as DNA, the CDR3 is TGCAGCGTTGGTATGGATGCTGAAGCTTTCTTT. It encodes CSVGMDAEAFF.

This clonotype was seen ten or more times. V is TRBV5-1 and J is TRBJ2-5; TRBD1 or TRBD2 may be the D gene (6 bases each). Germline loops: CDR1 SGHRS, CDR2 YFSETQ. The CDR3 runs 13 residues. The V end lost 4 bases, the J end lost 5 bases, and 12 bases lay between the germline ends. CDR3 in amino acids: CASSPPGGETQYF. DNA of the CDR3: TGCGCCAGCAGCCCCCCCGGGGGCGAGACCCAGTACTTC.

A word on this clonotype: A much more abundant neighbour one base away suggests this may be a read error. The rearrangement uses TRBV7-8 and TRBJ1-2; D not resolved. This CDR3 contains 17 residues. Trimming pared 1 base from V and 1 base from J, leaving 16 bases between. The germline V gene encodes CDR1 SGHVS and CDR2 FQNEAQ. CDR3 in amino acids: CASSLVVGTKLNYGYTF. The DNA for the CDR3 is TGTGCCAGCAGCTTAGTGGTAGGAACCAAACTTAACTATGGCTACACCTTC.